The TCR beta chain described here comes from a study of brain T cells in children with intractable seizures (dated by TCRdb to 2020 to 2023). For context, the study as a whole: As a first screen for immune gene transcripts, resected brain tissue from under 70 pediatric epilepsy surgery cases was run on a NanoString immunology panel. Of the roughly 12 selected surgery cases, pre-surgery blood was also sequenced for eight, so four had brain tissue only. The investigation overall reported the following: Viral specificity was inferred solely from CDR3 sequence similarity, and the HCMV serostatus of the patients was not known. Because sequencing depth was different between pre-surgery and post-surgery blood, clones absent from the pre-surgery sample may reflect undersampling.

Unmatched junction bases come to 7, with V trimmed by 5 bases and J by 2 bases. The CDR3 has 15 amino acids, counting the end cysteine and phenylalanine. Kept here is only the CDR3 DNA, which spans 45 bases and is read in frame from base 1. Looking up the germline V gene (reference sequence) yields CDR1 MNHEY and CDR2 SMNVEV. TCR beta chain sequences were generated from genomic DNA using the immunoSEQ assay. The study's processing was this. CDR3 sequences that did not begin with the conserved framework cysteine at position 104 were removed by hand. To get clonality, the normalized Shannon's Diversity Index was subtracted from one, giving values from 0 (maximal diversity) to 1 (oligoclonal). To check whether a given CDR3 had different frequencies in two samples, for example brain versus blood, chi-squared comparison-of-proportions tests were used. Public clonotypes were identified through searches of immuneACCESS, and similarity to known antiviral clonotypes was evaluated with the VDJdb browser. The clones in this table, taken by TCRdb from immuneACCESS, are in-frame only. Not every clone is retained; where verified, under half of the shortfall comes from an unresolved V gene, and the cause of the rest is unknown. V and J calls and clone size follow that table, whereas D and trimming were derived from the DNA. This sample comprises around 80,000 clones, about 93% of them detected only once. The ten largest make up about 24% of the sample.

Taken with the paper, the label for time point translates to: resected brain tissue, or blood drawn just prior to surgery. The surgery cases that showed the highest brain T cell transcript signatures were chosen for TCR beta chain sequencing of brain tissue, and of blood when it was available. Before surgery, patients had received at least one anti-epileptic drug. The TCR-sequenced patients were children whose drug-resistant epilepsy was caused by tuberous sclerosis complex, focal cortical dysplasia, Rasmussen encephalitis or hemimegalencephaly. Blood samples were collected immediately before the epilepsy surgery. Bulk genomic DNA was isolated from unsorted brain tissue and whole blood using the Monarch genomic DNA purification kit. As concerns this clone: Which antigen it targets is not known. Qualities for individual bases were not recorded, and no much larger clone is one base off.

Rearrangement joined TRBV27 to TRBJ2-7; TRBD2 aligns with 9 central bases. Source: peripheral blood, taken at surgery. This sequence was found in a girl aged 2 to 10 with Rasmussen encephalitis and intractable seizures. For the CDR3, the sequence is CASSVAGTSPYEQYF. DNA sequence: TGTGCCAGCAGTGTAGCCGGGACTAGCCCCTACGAGCAGTACTTC.